Listed below are T cell receptor beta chains from one sample, sequenced in a study of blood T cell repertoires in COVID-19. The assay was immunoSEQ multiplex PCR, and TCRdb's table has in-frame clones only and misses some. The sample holds roughly 150,000 clones, about 80% seen once. Sequenced material: peripheral blood. These receptors all come from a human donor in a cohort sampled during active COVID-19. Each CDR3 is given with its conserved first and last residue. D genes are given only for firm matches. Clone size is shown for a subset of rows, as once, few, many or a class of expanded clone.

clone_size	v_call	j_call	d_call	cdr3_nt	cdr3_aa
.	TRBV11-2	TRBJ2-1	.	TGTGCCAGCAGAAAATGGGGGGGGGCCACCTACAATGAGCAGTTCTTC	CASRKWGGATYNEQFF
.	TRBV4-1	TRBJ2-3	TRBD1	TGCGCCAGCAGCCAAAGTGGGGACAGGGTTAGGGATACGCAGTATTTT	CASSQSGDRVRDTQYF
.	TRBV5-1	TRBJ2-4	.	TGCGCCAGCAGCTTGGGACAGGGCCGGGGGGCCAAAAACATTCAGTACTTC	CASSLGQGRGAKNIQYF
.	TRBV7-9	TRBJ2-1	.	TGTGCCAGCAGCTCGAAGGACACCCCTGAGCAGTTCTTC	CASSSKDTPEQFF
.	TRBV7-9	TRBJ1-3	.	TGTGCCAGCAGCTTAGGGGTGGGCAGCTCTGGAAACACCATATATTTT	CASSLGVGSSGNTIYF
.	TRBV3-1/TRBV3-2	TRBJ2-3	.	TGTGCCAGCAGCTCTCGCCGTGGGGGGGCGGGGACAGATACGCAGTATTTT	CASSSRRGGAGTDTQYF
.	TRBV7-7	TRBJ2-5	.	TGTGCTAGCAGCTCAACAGGGAACGGGGAGACCCAGTACTTC	CASSSTGNGETQYF
.	TRBV6-1	TRBJ1-2	TRBD1	TGTGCCAGCAGTGAAGTGGGCAGGGGGGCCGGCGGCTACACCTTC	CASSEVGRGAGGYTF
.	TRBV29-1	TRBJ1-2	TRBD1	TGCAGCGTTGGGGGACAGGGGGAGGTCTATGGCTACACCTTC	CSVGGQGEVYGYTF
.	TRBV28	TRBJ1-3	.	TGTGCCAGCAGGGGGGCAGGCTTCTACTCCGGAAACACCATATATTTT	CASRGAGFYSGNTIYF
.	TRBV18	TRBJ1-3	.	TGTGCCAGCTCACCACAACAAGATAACTCTGGAAACACCATATATTTT	CASSPQQDNSGNTIYF
.	TRBV11-2	TRBJ1-1	TRBD1	TGTGCCAGCAGCTTTCAGGGGGCTGGTGCTGAAGCTTTCTTT	CASSFQGAGAEAFF
few	TRBV10-2	TRBJ1-5	.	TGCGCCAGCAGTGAGCCGGCGGGGGGCGGGAATCAGCCCCAGCATTTT	CASSEPAGGGNQPQHF
.	TRBV5-8	TRBJ1-5	.	TGTGCCAGCAACCCCCCGGATCAGCCCCAGCATTTT	CASNPPDQPQHF
.	TRBV25-1	TRBJ2-3	TRBD2	TGTGCCAGCAACAGCCGGGACTACGCAGATACGCAGTATTTT	CASNSRDYADTQYF
once	TRBV5-1	TRBJ1-2	TRBD1	TGCGCCAGCAGCTTGGTACAGGGGGCTGATGGCTACACCTTC	CASSLVQGADGYTF
.	TRBV5-1	TRBJ1-1	TRBD1	TGCGCCAGCAGGACAGGGCCGATGAACACTGAAGCTTTCTTT	CASRTGPMNTEAFF
few	TRBV5-1	TRBJ2-2	TRBD2	TGCGCCAGCGGGTCTAGCGGCGGGACCGGGGAGCTGTTTTTT	CASGSSGGTGELFF
.	TRBV9	TRBJ2-7	TRBD2	TGTGCCAGCAGCTCCGCGGGGGGCGAGCAGTACTTC	CASSSAGGEQYF
once	TRBV19	TRBJ2-3	TRBD2	TGTGCCAGTAGTCTCCGACTAGCGGGGGGCACAGATACGCAGTATTTT	CASSLRLAGGTDTQYF
once	TRBV6-5	TRBJ1-1	.	TGTGCCAGCAGTTATCGTCTCGGGGGGCGGACTGAAGCTTTCTTT	CASSYRLGGRTEAFF
.	TRBV5-1	TRBJ1-3	.	TGCGCCAGCAGCCCAGAAGCGGATGGAAACACCATATATTTT	CASSPEADGNTIYF
.	TRBV7-2	TRBJ1-2	TRBD1	TGTGCCAGCAGCCCACCCGGACAGGGGGCTAACTATGGCTACACCTTC	CASSPPGQGANYGYTF
.	TRBV4-1	TRBJ2-7	TRBD1	TGCGCCAGCAGCTTAGGACAGGGGGTAATCTACGAGCAGTACTTC	CASSLGQGVIYEQYF
.	TRBV28	TRBJ2-7	.	TGTGCCTCTCGCGGCGGGGGCAGGTACGAGCAGTACTTC	CASRGGGRYEQYF
.	TRBV2	TRBJ1-1	.	TGTGCCAGCAGTGAAGCGGCTAGGGGCGTCTACACTGAAGCTTTCTTT	CASSEAARGVYTEAFF
.	TRBV2	TRBJ1-2	TRBD1	TGTGCCAGCAGTGGCCGGGACAGGGGAACTTATGGCTTC	CASSGRDRGTYGF
.	TRBV6-6	TRBJ2-5	TRBD2	TGTGCCAGCGGTTCTCCTAGCGGGGGGCGGGAGACCCAGTACTTC	CASGSPSGGRETQYF
.	TRBV5-6	TRBJ2-2	TRBD2	TGTGCCAGCAGCACAAGGTCTAGCGGGGGATACGCGAACACCGGGGAGCTGTTTTTT	CASSTRSSGGYANTGELFF
.	TRBV7-9	TRBJ2-1	TRBD1	TGTGCCAGCAGCCCGAGGGCAGGGGGTACATACAATGAGCAGTTCTTC	CASSPRAGGTYNEQFF
.	TRBV2	TRBJ1-2	TRBD1	TGTGCCAGCAGTGGACGACAGGGGGCAAGTGGCTACACCTTC	CASSGRQGASGYTF
.	TRBV5-6	TRBJ1-2	.	TGTGCCAGCAGCCCCGCGACGGGGGGGTACTATGGCTACACCTTC	CASSPATGGYYGYTF
.	TRBV14	TRBJ2-5	.	TGTGCCAGCAGCCAAGATTTTCAGGCCCAGTACCAAGAGACCCAGTACTTC	CASSQDFQAQYQETQYF
few	TRBV5-1	TRBJ1-4	TRBD1	TGCGCCAGCAGCCGGGACGGGACAGGGGATGAAAAACTGTTTTTT	CASSRDGTGDEKLFF
.	TRBV7-9	TRBJ2-3	.	TGTGCCGGGGCCCCTTCCAACACAGATACGCAGTATTTT	CAGAPSNTDTQYF
few	TRBV25-1	TRBJ2-7	.	TGTGCCAGCAGAGCCCCAACAGTCTCCTACGAGCAGTACTTC	CASRAPTVSYEQYF
few	TRBV5-4	TRBJ2-7	TRBD2	TGTGCCAGCAGCGGGAGACTAGCGGGAACCGAGCAGTACTTC	CASSGRLAGTEQYF
.	TRBV4-2	TRBJ2-4	.	TGTGCCAGCAGCCAATCGAGAGGCCTAGCCAAAAACATTCAGTACTTC	CASSQSRGLAKNIQYF
few	TRBV5-4	TRBJ1-1	.	TGTGCCAGCAGCCGATCCCGTGAGGTGAACACTGAAGCTTTCTTT	CASSRSREVNTEAFF
.	TRBV7-2	TRBJ1-5	.	TGTGCCAGCAGCTTAGCCACTTACAATCAGCCCCAGCATTTT	CASSLATYNQPQHF
.	TRBV12-3/TRBV12-4	TRBJ2-5	.	TGTGCCAGCAGTTCCGCCAGCGCCGGTACCCAGTACTTC	CASSSASAGTQYF
.	TRBV11-2	TRBJ2-1	.	TGTGCCAGCAGCCCGACAGGCCTTGGGAACAATGAGCAGTTCTTC	CASSPTGLGNNEQFF
.	TRBV5-1	TRBJ1-5	TRBD1	TGCGCCAGCAGCTCGGGACAGGGGCGAGATCAGCCCCAGCATTTT	CASSSGQGRDQPQHF
.	TRBV14	TRBJ1-4	.	TGTGCCAGCAGCCTCAGGGTCCGGGATGAAAAACTGTTTTTT	CASSLRVRDEKLFF